This entry lists 17 T cell receptor beta chains sequenced from one sample in a study of cytomegalovirus exposure and HLA in healthy donors. PCR amplification relied on 60 Vbeta primers (plus 13 Jbeta primers). The assay was immunoSEQ multiplex PCR, and TCRdb's table has in-frame clones only and misses some. The sample includes roughly 140,000 clones, roughly three quarters of them seen just once. Sequencing was performed on PBMCs. All receptors come from a woman between 45 and 60 years old in good health and CMV-seronegative.

The chain employs TRBV7-8 and TRBJ2-1; D not resolved. This CDR3 is 14 amino acids long. V was cut by 3 bases and J by 5 bases, with 11 bases left in between. Germline V gene sequence: CDR1 SGHVS, CDR2 FQNEAQ. The CDR3 region is CASSLKRVDNEQFF. The CDR3, as DNA: TGTGCCAGCAGCTTGAAAAGAGTAGACAATGAGCAGTTCTTC.

This chain connects TRBV5-6 to TRBJ2-7; D call uncertain. Trimming pared 2 bases from V and 1 base from J, leaving 7 bases between. CDR3 length: 13 amino acids. Germline CDR1 SGHDT, CDR2 YYEEEE. Here the CDR3 reads CASSFRNSYEQYF. The CDR3 bases are TGTGCCAGCAGCTTCAGGAATTCCTACGAGCAGTACTTC.

The genes are TRBV6-5 and TRBJ1-2, with D maybe TRBD1 (5 bases). From germline, CDR1 is MNHEY and CDR2 SVGAGI. Trimming cost V 3 bases and J 6 bases, with 11 bases left between them. The CDR3 extends over 13 amino acids. The CDR3 spells CASSYRGRDGYTF. As DNA, the CDR3 is TGTGCCAGCAGTTATAGGGGTAGGGATGGCTACACCTTC.

This sequence joins TRBV30 and TRBJ1-2, with D maybe TRBD1 (6 bases). CDR1 and CDR2 (germline): GTSNPN, SVGIG (reference sequence). There are 14 residues in the CDR3. V was shortened by 0 bases and J by 2 bases, with 10 bases between the two germline ends. The CDR3 sequence is CAWSVLRGNYGYTF. The CDR3 nucleotides are TGTGCCTGGAGTGTGTTAAGGGGGAACTATGGCTACACCTTC.

Written as DNA, the CDR3 is TGTGCCAGCAGTTCCGGACAGGGAACGAAGCAGTACTTC. This codes for CASSSGQGTKQYF. The chain carries TRBV6-5 and TRBJ2-7; 8 positions agree with TRBD1. The CDR3 covers 13 residues. CDR1 is MNHEY and CDR2 is SVGAGI in the germline V gene. Trimming at V came to 4 bases and at J to 8 bases, leaving 7 bases not matched to a gene.

CDR3 DNA: TGTGCCACCAGCAGAGACATTCTGGGCGACGAGCAGTACTTC. Translated: CATSRDILGDEQYF. The V gene is TRBV15, the J gene TRBJ2-7; D unclear. Germline V CDR1 and CDR2: LNHNV, YYDKDF (reference sequence). The V gene lost 0 bases and the J gene lost 5 bases, with 11 bases spanning the gap. The CDR3 is made up of 14 amino acids.

As to this clone: Within the sample, other DNA sequences also encode this same CDR3. CDR3 loop: CASSIGRPYGYTF. CDR3 nucleotides: TGTGCCAGTAGTATTGGGAGGCCCTATGGCTACACCTTC. This rearrangement joins TRBV19 to TRBJ1-2; D remains unclear. The germline CDR1 and CDR2 sequences are LNHDA and SQIVND (reference sequence). V lost 3 bases and J lost 4, with 9 bases in between. The length of the CDR3 is 13 residues.

This chain connects TRBV2 to TRBJ2-2; 7 bases agree with TRBD2. The CDR3 covers 13 residues. Germline loops: CDR1 SNHLY, CDR2 FYNNEI. The V and J ends lost 4 bases and 6 bases, in that order; junction bases with no gene match: 2. CDR3 bases: TGTGCCAGCAGTGGACTAGCCCCCGGGGAGCTGTTTTTT. Its translation is CASSGLAPGELFF.

A note on this clone: Within the sample, other DNA sequences also encode this same CDR3. This sequence joins TRBV5-1 and TRBJ2-7, with D possibly TRBD1 on 7 matching bases. Germline V gene sequence: CDR1 SGHRS, CDR2 YFSETQ. Trimming took off 0 bases at V and 1 base at J, with 11 bases between the two ends. The CDR3 sequence is 15 residues long. The chain's CDR3 is CASSLVSGGSYEQYF. CDR3 in DNA: TGCGCCAGCAGCTTGGTATCAGGGGGGTCCTACGAGCAGTACTTC.

The table lists this clone with a count of one. The V and J genes are TRBV7-2 and TRBJ2-6; D may be TRBD1 (6 bases). Germline V gives CDR1 SGHTA, CDR2 FQGNSA. CDR3 length: 19 amino acids. Trimming took off 1 base at V and 3 bases at J, with 19 bases between the two ends. For the CDR3, the DNA is TGTGCCAGCAGCTTAGTCCCGGCAGGGGAGTTAGGTGGGGCCAACGTCCTGACTTTC. It translates to CASSLVPAGELGGANVLTF.

The V gene is TRBV5-4, the J gene TRBJ2-1; 9 bases agree with TRBD2. Germline V gene data show CDR1 as SGHNT and CDR2 as YYREEE (reference sequence). There are 15 residues in the CDR3. J lost 4 bases, V lost 0 bases, and 2 bases had no gene match. As DNA, the CDR3 is TGTGCCAGCAGCTTGGGACTAGCGGTATACAATGAGCAGTTCTTC. Translated, it gives CASSLGLAVYNEQFF.

The rearrangement links TRBV4-3 to TRBJ1-4; a possible D gene is TRBD1 (5 bases). Trimming took 4 bases from V and 4 from J, leaving 16 bases between them. CDR3 length equals 16 residues. Germline V gene data show CDR1 as LGHNA and CDR2 as YSLEER. In nucleotides, the CDR3 is TGCGCCAGCAGCCGGGAGGGGTTAGGCCTTAATGAAAAACTGTTTTTT. Residues: CASSREGLGLNEKLFF.

The rearrangement joins TRBV5-5 to TRBJ1-2; 7 bases are a match to TRBD1. Germline CDR1 SGHKS, CDR2 YYEKEE (reference sequence). V was clipped by 9 bases and J by 8 bases; unmatched bases: 19. The CDR3 is 15 residues long. The CDR3 region has the DNA TGTGCCAAGATCGACAGGGCCTCCCCTCATGTAGGCTACACCTTC. Its protein is CAKIDRASPHVGYTF.

The rearrangement uses TRBV13 and TRBJ2-7, with D uncertain. Trimming pared 3 bases from V and 1 base from J, leaving 4 bases between. This CDR3 has 12 amino acids. Germline V CDR1 and CDR2: PRHDT, FYEKMQ (reference sequence). In DNA form, the CDR3 reads TGTGCCAGCAGCTTTCTATCCTACGAGCAGTACTTC. Translation gives CASSFLSYEQYF.

This chain uses TRBV7-2 with TRBJ2-1; D ambiguous. Per germline, CDR1 SGHTA and CDR2 FQGNSA. V dropped 1 base and J dropped 3 bases, with 10 bases sitting between them. This CDR3 region has 15 residues. CDR3 residues: CASSLEVTVYNEQFF. The CDR3 nucleotides read TGTGCCAGCAGCTTAGAGGTAACAGTCTACAATGAGCAGTTCTTC. Full variable domain (missing parts from reference TRBV7-2 and TRBJ2-1): GAGVSQSPSNKVTEKGKDVELRCDPISGHTALYWYRQSLGQGLEFLIYFQGNSAPDKSGLPSDRFSAERTGGSVSTLTIQRTQQEDSAVYLCASSLEVTVYNEQFFGPGTRLTVL.

This chain connects TRBV27 to TRBJ1-6; D remains ambiguous. The CDR3 is 16 amino acids. Germline V CDR1 and CDR2: MNHEY, SMNVEV (reference sequence). V was pared by 5 bases and J by 0 bases, with 11 bases between. The CDR3 loop is CASSALRSSYNSPLHF. For the CDR3, the DNA is TGTGCCAGCAGTGCCTTGAGGAGCTCCTATAATTCACCCCTCCACTTT.

This chain joins TRBV28 and TRBJ1-1, with 12 nucleotides matching TRBD1. J gave up 5 bases and V 4 bases, and 11 bases lay outside the gene matches. The CDR3 extends over 17 amino acids. Germline V gene data show CDR1 as MDHEN and CDR2 as SYDVKM. The CDR3 sequence is CASSSPGQGAGRTEAFF. Written as DNA, the CDR3 is TGTGCCAGCAGTTCACCGGGACAGGGGGCAGGGAGGACTGAAGCTTTCTTT.